The present T cell receptor (beta chain) was sequenced within a study of tumor-infiltrating lymphocytes in primary liver carcinoma (dated by TCRdb to about 2017). Regarding the study in general: Of the five patients (three men and two women, aged 30 to 69 years), four had hepatocellular carcinoma and one had combined HCC and intrahepatic cholangiocarcinoma. Repertoires from technical replicates were highly reproducible, with mean shared-clone rates about 0.9 and correlation coefficients above 0.95. A total of approximately 35 specimens from 5 patients underwent TCRbeta repertoire sequencing, comprising around 25 tumor regions, 5 adjacent noncancerous liver tissues and 5 peripheral blood samples. Tumors of the five patients were stage T1-T3 N0M0 with maximum diameters of about 4.2 to 11 cm. TCRbeta repertoire sequencing, expression microarrays and whole-exome sequencing were combined in the study across five regions of each liver tumor, with adjacent normal tissue and blood also included. Agilent mRNA microarray profiling was performed on the approximately 25 tumor region samples to relate TCRbeta repertoire diversity to the local molecular phenotype. Each sample produced roughly 3.5 to 7.13 million productive TCRbeta reads, and read depth showed no significant difference between tissue types.

A constant-region primer and ProtoScript II reverse transcriptase were used to reverse-transcribe TCRbeta-specific cDNA from approximately 500 ng total RNA. Construction of the TCRbeta libraries relied on three nested rounds of multiplex PCR, following a slightly modified ARM-PCR procedure. Each of the first two PCR rounds ran for approximately 11 cycles using multiplex TRBV1-TRBV30 forward primers together with a Cbeta reverse primer. Sample barcodes and Illumina adapters were attached in a final 25-cycle PCR using Deep VentR polymerase. Amplicons of 200-500 bp were gel-purified with a QIAquick gel extraction kit before sequencing. An Illumina HiSeq 2500 was used to sequence the TCRbeta amplicons with 250-bp paired-end reads. Per the authors' processing: Trimmomatic v0.33 was used to quality-trim the reads, and FLASH v1.2.11 was used to merge paired reads so that full CDR3 sequences could be recovered. V, D and J germline segments were assigned to the rearranged TCRbeta sequences by MiGEC v1.2.1b. Clonotype statistics and Shannon-Wiener diversity indices were computed with VDJtools v1.0.0. To reduce sampling bias, subsequent analyses other than the diversity analysis used only the 250 most abundant clonotypes in each sample. The public reads were quality trimmed at Q25 with fastp and then assembled into clones with MiXCR by TCRdb, keeping productive beta chains. Every CDR3 protein is listed once, alongside the most common genes and DNA of its rows. TCRdb's processing, not the study's, gives the V and J calls here. This sample has tens of thousands of distinct CDR3 sequences in its table, and around 70% of those were observed once. The ten most abundant clones make up approximately 19% of the sample.

Overall study outcomes, separate from this receptor: Only about 7.5-25% of top clones were present in all five regions of a tumor, suggesting spatial heterogeneity of tumor-infiltrating T cells. Repertoire overlap was found to be higher between tumor regions (mean approximately 36%) than between tumor-adjacent (around 17%) or tumor-blood (about 14%) pairs, consistent with antigen-driven expansion. Because sequencing covered only the TCR beta chain and unpaired alpha chains were not captured, true repertoire diversity is likely underestimated. Since the samples were bulk and unsorted, there was no way to compare CD4+ and CD8+ T cell repertoires. With just a few patients in the study, the authors point out that the findings should be validated in a larger study. The top 250 clones made up a significantly larger repertoire fraction in tumors than in blood (p = 0.039).

Total RNA and DNA were co-extracted from around 20-30 mg of bulk tissue with the AllPrep DNA/RNA mini kit, without cell sorting. Between November 2015 and March 2016, five patients in China with histopathologically diagnosed primary liver carcinoma had their tumors surgically resected. Chronic HBV infection was present in the patients, and the patients were treatment-naive at sampling. Each tumor was sampled at five spatially separated regions: the tumor centre plus the superior, inferior, left-lateral and right-lateral poles. More than 75% viable tumor cells were found by histology in every tumor sample. Fresh tumor and adjacent tissue pieces were bisected, with one half stored in RNAlater at -80 degrees C and the other half sent for histology. Remarks on this clonotype: Its antigen specificity is not known. No much larger clone is present one base from it, and per-base qualities are unavailable.

The CDR3 goes from the cysteine to the phenylalanine over 16 residues. Only the CDR3 DNA is retained, 48 bases long and in frame from the first base. From V the trimming removes 6 bases and from J it removes 1 base, while the gene matches leave 12 bases of the junction unaccounted for. The germline V gene encodes CDR1 LGHNA and CDR2 YNFKEQ. The sequencing input was liver tumor tissue from sampling region 1. The sample's cell subset or site label, decoded: tumor region T1, superior pole. The clonotype was recovered from a middle-aged man with primary liver carcinoma and hepatitis B virus infection. The chain is made from TRBV4-2 and TRBJ2-7, and TRBD2 matches 7 of the central bases. The DNA reads as follows: TGTGCCAGCAGGCGAAACCTAGCGGAGCAGTCCTACGAGCAGTACTTC. It translates as CASRRNLAEQSYEQYF.